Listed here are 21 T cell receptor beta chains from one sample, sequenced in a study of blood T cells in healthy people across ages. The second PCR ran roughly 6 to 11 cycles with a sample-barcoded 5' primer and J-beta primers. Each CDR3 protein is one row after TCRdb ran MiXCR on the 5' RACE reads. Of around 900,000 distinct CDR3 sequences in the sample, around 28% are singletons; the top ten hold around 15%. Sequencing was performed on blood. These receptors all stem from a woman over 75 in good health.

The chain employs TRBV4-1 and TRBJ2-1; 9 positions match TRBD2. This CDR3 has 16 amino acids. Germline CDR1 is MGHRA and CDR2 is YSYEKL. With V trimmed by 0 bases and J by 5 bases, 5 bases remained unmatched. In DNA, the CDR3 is TGCGCCAGCAGCCAAGATTGGACTAGCGAACACAATGAGCAGTTCTTC. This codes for CASSQDWTSEHNEQFF.

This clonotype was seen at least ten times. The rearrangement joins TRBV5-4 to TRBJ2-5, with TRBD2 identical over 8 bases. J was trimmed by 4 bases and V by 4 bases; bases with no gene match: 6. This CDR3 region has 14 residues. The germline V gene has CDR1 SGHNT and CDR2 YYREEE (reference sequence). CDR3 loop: CASSARLASETQYF. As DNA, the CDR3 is TGTGCCAGCAGCGCCCGACTAGCGTCAGAGACCCAGTACTTC.

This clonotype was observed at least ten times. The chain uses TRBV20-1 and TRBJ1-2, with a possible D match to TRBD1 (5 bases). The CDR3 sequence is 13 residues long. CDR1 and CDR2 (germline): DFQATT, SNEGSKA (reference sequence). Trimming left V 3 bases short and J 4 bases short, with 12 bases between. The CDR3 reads CSARGWGPYGYTF. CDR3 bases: TGCAGTGCTAGGGGGTGGGGCCCCTATGGCTACACCTTC.

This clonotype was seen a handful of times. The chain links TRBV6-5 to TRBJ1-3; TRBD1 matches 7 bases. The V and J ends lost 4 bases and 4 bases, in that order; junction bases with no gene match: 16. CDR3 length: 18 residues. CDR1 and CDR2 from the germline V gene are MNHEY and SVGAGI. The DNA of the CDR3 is TGTGCCAGCAGTTTTGCCGGGACAGTCCTTTCAGGAGGAAACACCATATATTTT. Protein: CASSFAGTVLSGGNTIYF.

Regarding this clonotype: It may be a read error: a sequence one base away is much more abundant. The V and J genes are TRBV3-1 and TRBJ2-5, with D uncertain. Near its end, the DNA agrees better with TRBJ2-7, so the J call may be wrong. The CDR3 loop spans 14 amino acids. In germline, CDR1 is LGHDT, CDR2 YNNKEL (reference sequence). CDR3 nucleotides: TGTGCCAGCAGCCAAGATCCGGGTGGGAACGAGCAGTACTTC. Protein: CASSQDPGGNEQYF.

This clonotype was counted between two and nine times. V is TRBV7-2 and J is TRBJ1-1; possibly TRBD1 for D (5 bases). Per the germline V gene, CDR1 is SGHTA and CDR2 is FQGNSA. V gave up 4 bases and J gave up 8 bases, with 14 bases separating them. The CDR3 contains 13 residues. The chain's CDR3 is CASSSPGVGEAFF. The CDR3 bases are TGTGCCAGCAGCTCGCCGGGGGTCGGGGAAGCTTTCTTT.

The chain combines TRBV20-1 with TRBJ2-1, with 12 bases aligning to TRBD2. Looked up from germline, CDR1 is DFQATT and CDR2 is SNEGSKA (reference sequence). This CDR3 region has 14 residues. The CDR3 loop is CSPTLTSGGGEQFF. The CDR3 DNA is TGCTCTCCCACACTGACTAGCGGGGGTGGTGAGCAGTTCTTC.

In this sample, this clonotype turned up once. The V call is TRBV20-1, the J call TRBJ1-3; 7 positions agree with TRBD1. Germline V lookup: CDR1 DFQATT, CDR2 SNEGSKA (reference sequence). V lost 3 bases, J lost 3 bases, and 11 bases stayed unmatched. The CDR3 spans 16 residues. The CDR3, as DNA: TGCAGTGCTAGTCCTAATTCCGGGACAGTTGGAAACACCATATATTTT. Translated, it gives CSASPNSGTVGNTIYF.

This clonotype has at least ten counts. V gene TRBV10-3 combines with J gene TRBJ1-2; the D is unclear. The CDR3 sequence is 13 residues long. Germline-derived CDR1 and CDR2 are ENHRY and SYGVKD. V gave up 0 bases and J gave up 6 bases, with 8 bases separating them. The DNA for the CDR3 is TGTGCCATCAGTGAGTCGATGGGAGATGGCTACACCTTC. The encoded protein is CAISESMGDGYTF.

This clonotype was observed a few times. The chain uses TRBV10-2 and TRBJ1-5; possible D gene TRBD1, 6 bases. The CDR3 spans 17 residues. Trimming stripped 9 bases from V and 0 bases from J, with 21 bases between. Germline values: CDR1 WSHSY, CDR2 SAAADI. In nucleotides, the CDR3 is TGCGCCAGTTCGACAGGCTGGGCGGGCGATAGCAATCAGCCCCAGCATTTT. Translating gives CASSTGWAGDSNQPQHF.

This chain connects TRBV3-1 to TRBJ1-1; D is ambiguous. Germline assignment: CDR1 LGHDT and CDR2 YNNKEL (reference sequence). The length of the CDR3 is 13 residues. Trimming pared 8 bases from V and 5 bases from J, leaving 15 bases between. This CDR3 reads CASHRSPGTEAFF. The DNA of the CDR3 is TGTGCCAGCCATAGGTCCCCCGGGACTGAAGCTTTCTTT.

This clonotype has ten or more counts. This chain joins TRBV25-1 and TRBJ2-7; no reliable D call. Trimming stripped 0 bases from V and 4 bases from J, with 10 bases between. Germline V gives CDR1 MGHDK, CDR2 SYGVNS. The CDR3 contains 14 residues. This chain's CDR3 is CASSEYSPSYEQYF. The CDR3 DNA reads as TGTGCCAGCAGTGAATACTCCCCGAGTTACGAGCAGTACTTC.

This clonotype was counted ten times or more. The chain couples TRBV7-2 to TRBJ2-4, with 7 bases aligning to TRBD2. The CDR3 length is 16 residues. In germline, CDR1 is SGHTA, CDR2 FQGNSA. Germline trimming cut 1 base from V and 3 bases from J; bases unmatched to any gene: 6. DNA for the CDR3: TGTGCCAGCAGCTTAGATTGGGCTAGCGGCAAAAACATTCAGTACTTC. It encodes CASSLDWASGKNIQYF.

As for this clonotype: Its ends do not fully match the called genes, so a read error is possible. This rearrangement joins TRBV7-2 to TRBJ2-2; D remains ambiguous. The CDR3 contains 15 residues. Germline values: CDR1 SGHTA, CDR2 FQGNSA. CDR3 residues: CASSFSFTNAGELFF. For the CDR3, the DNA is TGTGCCAGCAGCTTCTCTTTCACGAACGCCGGGGAGCTGTTTTTT.

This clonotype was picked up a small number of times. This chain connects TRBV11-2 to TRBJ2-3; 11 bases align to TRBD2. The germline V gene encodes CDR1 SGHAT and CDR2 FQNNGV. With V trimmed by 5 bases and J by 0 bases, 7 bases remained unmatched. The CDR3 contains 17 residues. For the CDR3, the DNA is TGTGCCAGCAGCACCACTAGCGGGGGAACTAGCACAGATACGCAGTATTTT. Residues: CASSTTSGGTSTDTQYF.

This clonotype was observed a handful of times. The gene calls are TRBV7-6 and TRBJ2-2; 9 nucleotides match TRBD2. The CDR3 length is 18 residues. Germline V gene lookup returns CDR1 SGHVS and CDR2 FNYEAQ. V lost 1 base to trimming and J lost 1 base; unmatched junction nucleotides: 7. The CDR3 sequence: CASSLVPPAGGNTGELFF. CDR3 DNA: TGTGCCAGCAGCTTAGTCCCCCCAGCGGGGGGGAACACCGGGGAGCTGTTTTTT.

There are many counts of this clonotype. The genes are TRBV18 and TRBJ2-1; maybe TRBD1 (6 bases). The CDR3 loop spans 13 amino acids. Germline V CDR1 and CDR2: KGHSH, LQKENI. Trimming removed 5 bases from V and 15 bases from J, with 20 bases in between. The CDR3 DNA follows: TGTGCCAGCTCATCCCTTAAAGAGGGGGATCCGTTCTTC. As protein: CASSSLKEGDPFF.

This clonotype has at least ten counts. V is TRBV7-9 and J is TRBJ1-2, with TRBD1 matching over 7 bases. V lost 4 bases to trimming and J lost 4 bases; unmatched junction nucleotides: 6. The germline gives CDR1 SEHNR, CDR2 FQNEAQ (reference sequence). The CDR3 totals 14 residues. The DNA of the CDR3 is TGTGCCAGCAGCTCCAGGGACAGCTTCTATGGCTACACCTTC. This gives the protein CASSSRDSFYGYTF.

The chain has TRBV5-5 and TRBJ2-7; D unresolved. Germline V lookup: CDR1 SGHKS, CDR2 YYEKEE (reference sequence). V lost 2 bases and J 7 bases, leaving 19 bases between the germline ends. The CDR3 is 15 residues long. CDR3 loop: CASSFSSLGGNEQYF. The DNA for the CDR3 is TGTGCCAGCAGCTTTTCCTCACTCGGTGGCAATGAGCAGTACTTC.

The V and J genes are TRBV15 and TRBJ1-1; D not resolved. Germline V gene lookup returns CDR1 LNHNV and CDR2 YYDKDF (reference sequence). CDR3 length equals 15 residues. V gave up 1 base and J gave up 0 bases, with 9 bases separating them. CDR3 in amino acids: CATSRGNLMNTEAFF. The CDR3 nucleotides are TGTGCCACCAGCAGAGGAAATTTAATGAACACTGAAGCTTTCTTT.

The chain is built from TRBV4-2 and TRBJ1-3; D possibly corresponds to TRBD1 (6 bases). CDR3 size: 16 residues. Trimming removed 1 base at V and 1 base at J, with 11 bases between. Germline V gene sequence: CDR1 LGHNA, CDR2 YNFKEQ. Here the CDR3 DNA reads TGTGCCAGCAGCCAAGGTCGCAGGGGATCTGGAAACACCATATATTTT. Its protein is CASSQGRRGSGNTIYF.